This T cell receptor (beta chain) was found in a study of blood T cell repertoires in COVID-19. Study details: COVID-19 samples from acute and convalescent phases originated in the United States, Italy and Spain. In each case, the material was cDNA or gDNA derived from T cells, B-cell-depleted T cells, or PBMCs.

The CDR3 has 15 amino acids. Germline CDR1 is MDHEN and CDR2 is SYDVKM. The J segment lost 4 bases and the V segment lost 6 bases, leaving 6 bases of the junction unmatched. Per the authors' pipeline: From reference gene primer amplification, estimates of nucleated cell counts were derived. TCRdb's table, derived via immunoSEQ multiplex PCR, lists solely in-frame clones and lacks some. V and J calls and clone size follow that table, whereas D and trimming were derived from the DNA. Of approximately 82,000 clones in the sample, 82% are singletons; the top ten hold 6% to 7.5%. This clone is a singleton in its sample.

The sample taken for sequencing was peripheral blood. The clonotype was recovered from a man between 50 and 59 years old with active or convalescent COVID-19. The chain joins TRBV28 to TRBJ2-6; TRBD1 aligns across 7 bases. This CDR3 is CASRRQGTGANVLTF. The CDR3 region has the DNA TGTGCCAGCAGACGACAGGGAACCGGGGCCAACGTCCTGACTTTC.